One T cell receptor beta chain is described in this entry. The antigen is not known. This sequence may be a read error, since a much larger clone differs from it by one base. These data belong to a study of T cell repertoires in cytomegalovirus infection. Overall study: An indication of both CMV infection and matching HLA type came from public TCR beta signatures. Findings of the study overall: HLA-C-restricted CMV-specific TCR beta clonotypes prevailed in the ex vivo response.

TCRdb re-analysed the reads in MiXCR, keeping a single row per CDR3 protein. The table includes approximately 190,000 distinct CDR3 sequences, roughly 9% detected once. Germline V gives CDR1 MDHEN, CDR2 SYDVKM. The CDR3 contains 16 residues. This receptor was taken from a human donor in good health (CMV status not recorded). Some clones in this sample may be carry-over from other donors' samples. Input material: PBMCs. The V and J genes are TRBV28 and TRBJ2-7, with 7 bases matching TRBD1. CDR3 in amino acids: CVSSSRDSEIFYEQYF. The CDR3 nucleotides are TGTGTCAGCAGTTCGAGGGACAGCGAGATATTCTACGAGCAGTACTTC. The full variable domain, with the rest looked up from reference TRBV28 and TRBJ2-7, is DVKVTQSSRYLVKRTGEKVFLECVQDMDHENMFWYRQDPGLGLRLIYFSYDVKMKEKGDIPEGYSVSREKKERFSLILESASTNQTSMYLCVSSSRDSEIFYEQYFGPGTRLTVT.